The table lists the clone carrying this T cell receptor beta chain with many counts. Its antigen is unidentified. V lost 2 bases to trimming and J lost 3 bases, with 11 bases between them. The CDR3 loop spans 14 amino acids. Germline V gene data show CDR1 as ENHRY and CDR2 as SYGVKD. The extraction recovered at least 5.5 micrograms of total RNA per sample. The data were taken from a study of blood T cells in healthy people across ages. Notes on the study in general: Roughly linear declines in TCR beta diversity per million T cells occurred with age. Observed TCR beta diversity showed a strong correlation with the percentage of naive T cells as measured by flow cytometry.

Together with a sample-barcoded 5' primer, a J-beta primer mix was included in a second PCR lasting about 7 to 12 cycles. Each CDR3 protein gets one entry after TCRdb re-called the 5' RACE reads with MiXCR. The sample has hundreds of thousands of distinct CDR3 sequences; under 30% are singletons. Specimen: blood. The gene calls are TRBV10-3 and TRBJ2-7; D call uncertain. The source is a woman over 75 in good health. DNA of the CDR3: TGTGCCATCAGTGAGGACGGGTCCGTCTACGAGCAGTACTTC. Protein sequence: CAISEDGSVYEQYF.